This T cell receptor (beta chain) was recovered during a study of long-term antiretroviral therapy in people with HIV. Whole-study findings and limits: Clonal expansions arising prior to ART prevailed in the repertoire at every time point.

They ran version v3.0 of the immunoSEQ assay at survey level. Here immunoSEQ multiplex PCR was the method, and the copy in TCRdb shows in-frame clones only, minus some. The sample lists some 40,000 clones; approximately 94% were seen once. Regarding this clone: Its matching antigen is unknown.

About 1-11 million cryopreserved PBMC were held in samples before DNA extraction. The ends were cut back, 2 bases at V and 4 bases at J, with 9 bases in the middle. Germline loops: CDR1 SGHNT, CDR2 YYREEE (reference sequence). This CDR3 spans 13 amino acids. The input for sequencing was unsorted PBMCs, taken 9 to 9.5 years after starting antiretroviral therapy. The chain uses TRBV5-4 and TRBJ1-1; D is undetermined. The receptor was isolated from a man younger than 45 with HIV. The CDR3: CASSFGVGTEAFF. The CDR3 bases are TGTGCCAGCAGCTTTGGGGTGGGCACTGAAGCTTTCTTT.